One and the same sample provided the 20 T cell receptor beta chains below, sequenced in a study of blood T cell repertoires in COVID-19. Here immunoSEQ multiplex PCR was the method, and the copy in TCRdb shows in-frame clones only, minus some. Of around 250,000 clones listed, approximately 90% are singletons. Sequenced material: PBMCs or T cells enriched from blood (not recorded which). The receptor set was obtained from a man aged 40-55 years who had been exposed to COVID-19.

The chain has TRBV28 and TRBJ2-5, with D perhaps matching TRBD1 (5 bases). The CDR3 runs 12 residues. The V gene's germline CDR1 is MDHEN and CDR2 SYDVKM. Trimming pared 6 bases from V and 7 bases from J, leaving 12 bases between. CDR3 sequence: CASSLKGATQYF. The DNA for the CDR3 is TGTGCCAGCAGCTTAAAAGGGGCGACCCAGTACTTC.

This chain connects TRBV18 to TRBJ2-7, with a tentative D call TRBD1 (6 bases). The CDR3 runs 15 residues. V lost 2 bases and J lost 3, with 14 bases in between. Germline V gene lookup returns CDR1 KGHSH and CDR2 LQKENI. The DNA for the CDR3 is TGTGCCAGCTCACCAGTTAGGGACAAATACTACGAGCAGTACTTC. It codes for CASSPVRDKYYEQYF.

CDR3 DNA sequence: TGTGCCAGCAGCCTTGGAGCGGCGGGAAACACTGAAGCTTTCTTT. Amino acid sequence: CASSLGAAGNTEAFF. The rearrangement uses TRBV7-9 and TRBJ1-1; no clear D gene. V was pared by 5 bases and J by 2 bases, with 15 bases between. Per the germline V gene, CDR1 is SEHNR and CDR2 is FQNEAQ (reference sequence). The CDR3 length is 15 residues.

The rearrangement links TRBV5-4 to TRBJ2-1, with 13 bases matching TRBD2. The V gene's germline CDR1 is SGHNT and CDR2 YYREEE (reference sequence). The CDR3 sequence is 16 residues long. With V trimmed by 4 bases and J by 8 bases, 9 bases remained unmatched. CDR3 region: CASSPGGTSGTYEQFF. CDR3 DNA: TGTGCCAGCAGCCCCGGGGGGACTAGCGGGACCTATGAGCAGTTCTTC.

J is TRBJ2-7 and V is TRBV19; 9 bases are shared with TRBD2. This CDR3 region has 20 residues. The V gene end was trimmed by 1 base and the J gene end by 6 bases; junction bases not matched to a gene: 22. The germline V gene encodes CDR1 LNHDA and CDR2 SQIVND (reference sequence). The CDR3 reads CASSIALRGGRANEEVEQYF. CDR3 coding DNA: TGTGCCAGTAGTATAGCACTACGAGGCGGGAGGGCCAACGAAGAGGTCGAGCAGTACTTC. Complete variable domain (other parts from reference TRBV19 and TRBJ2-7): DGGITQSPKYLFRKEGQNVTLSCEQNLNHDAMYWYRQDPGQGLRLIYYSQIVNDFQKGDIAEGYSVSREKKESFPLTVTSAQKNPTAFYLCASSIALRGGRANEEVEQYFGPGTRLTVT.

The chain combines TRBV6-5 with TRBJ2-5; 9 nucleotides align to TRBD2. CDR3 length: 15 amino acids. Germline V gene lookup returns CDR1 MNHEY and CDR2 SVGAGI. The trim removed 6 bases at V and 2 bases at J, leaving 7 bases unmatched. CDR3 in amino acids: CASRPLAGIQETQYF. CDR3 DNA sequence: TGTGCCAGCAGACCTCTAGCGGGGATACAAGAGACCCAGTACTTC.

This clone appeared once. The genes are TRBV7-3 and TRBJ2-7; 8 positions agree with TRBD2. The CDR3 contains 15 residues. The junction had 6 bases not matched to a gene; V was cut back by 5 bases and J by 0 bases. Germline CDR1 is SGHTA and CDR2 is FQGTGA. The CDR3: CASSVTGTSSYEQYF. CDR3 DNA: TGTGCCAGCAGCGTTACCGGGACTAGCTCCTACGAGCAGTACTTC.

V usage is TRBV2 and J usage is TRBJ1-2, with unresolved D. The V end was cut by 0 bases, the J end by 3 bases, with 8 bases between. Per the germline V gene, CDR1 is SNHLY and CDR2 is FYNNEI. The CDR3 totals 14 residues. The CDR3 DNA follows: TGTGCCAGCAGTGAAGCGAGTCAGGACTATGGCTACACCTTC. It yields the protein CASSEASQDYGYTF.

This clone was recorded only once. J is TRBJ2-3 and V is TRBV28; 7 bases line up with TRBD2. V shed 6 bases and J 10 bases; nucleotides not matched to a gene: 4. Germline lookup yields CDR1 MDHEN and CDR2 SYDVKM. The CDR3 is made up of 11 amino acids. The CDR3 DNA reads TGTGCCAGCAGCCGTAGCGGGTCGCAGTATTTT. Protein: CASSRSGSQYF.

The rearrangement joins TRBV14 to TRBJ2-2; TRBD1 agrees at 7 bases. Germline V gives CDR1 SGHDN, CDR2 FVKESK. V dropped 3 bases and J dropped 4; count of bases not matched to a gene: 5. CDR3 length equals 15 residues. The CDR3 DNA follows: TGTGCCAGCAGCCACTCTAGACAGGGCACCGGGGAGCTGTTTTTT. Translating gives CASSHSRQGTGELFF.

The chain joins TRBV7-9 to TRBJ2-7; D unresolved. Trimming removed 5 bases at V and 3 bases at J, with 17 bases between. Germline-derived CDR1 and CDR2 are SEHNR and FQNEAQ (reference sequence). The CDR3 loop spans 15 amino acids. The CDR3 nucleotides are TGTGCCAGCAGCAACACTGGCGGAGTGGGCTACGAGCAGTACTTC. Translating gives CASSNTGGVGYEQYF.

The chain couples TRBV4-2 to TRBJ2-5; D uncertain. The CDR3 runs to 14 residues. V lost 8 bases and J lost 2, with 15 bases in between. In germline, CDR1 is LGHNA, CDR2 YNFKEQ. In DNA form, the CDR3 reads TGTGCCAGCTCCCGGCCGGGTACGCAAGAGACCCAGTACTTC. This codes for CASSRPGTQETQYF.

The chain combines TRBV4-1 with TRBJ2-3; D gene uncertain. Trimming shortened V by 0 bases and J by 4 bases, and 8 bases separated the two germline ends. Looked up from germline, CDR1 is MGHRA and CDR2 is YSYEKL. This CDR3 contains 14 residues. The chain's CDR3 is CASSQDPGPDTQYF. The CDR3, as DNA: TGCGCCAGCAGCCAAGATCCTGGCCCAGATACGCAGTATTTT.

The V and J genes are TRBV5-4 and TRBJ2-5, with TRBD2 identical over 7 bases. Germline CDR1 and CDR2: SGHNT and YYREEE (reference sequence). V dropped 7 bases and J dropped 5; count of bases not matched to a gene: 14. CDR3 length equals 15 residues. The CDR3 region has the DNA TGTGCCAGCCAGGGAGTAGCGGGTTTGCAGGAGACCCAGTACTTC. Amino acid sequence: CASQGVAGLQETQYF.

V and J are TRBV7-9 and TRBJ2-3; perhaps TRBD1 as D (6 bases). Germline V CDR1 and CDR2: SEHNR, FQNEAQ (reference sequence). V lost 5 bases to trimming and J lost 2 bases, with 17 bases between them. The CDR3 spans 16 residues. The DNA for the CDR3 is TGTGCCAGCAGCCCCCAGGGGAGAGGGGTCACAGATACGCAGTATTTT. It translates to CASSPQGRGVTDTQYF.

The chain uses TRBV6-2 or TRBV6-3 and TRBJ1-5; D is unclear. This CDR3 is built from 16 residues. Trimming cost V 3 bases and J 0 bases, with 12 bases left between them. Germline-derived CDR1 and CDR2 are MNHEY and SVGEGT. The CDR3 nucleotides are TGTGCCAGCAGTTATTCCCTAATCGTTAGCAATCAGCCCCAGCATTTT. Its translation: CASSYSLIVSNQPQHF.

The chain carries TRBV4-2 and TRBJ1-2; D ambiguous. The V end lost 0 bases, the J end lost 9 bases, and 20 bases lay between the germline ends. Looked up from germline, CDR1 is LGHNA and CDR2 is YNFKEQ. This CDR3 contains 16 residues. The CDR3 region has the DNA TGTGCCAGCAGCCAAGATATACAAGTACTAAGCGGTAGCTACACCTTC. It translates to CASSQDIQVLSGSYTF.

J is TRBJ2-4 and V is TRBV28, with 7 bases aligning to TRBD2. Germline lookup yields CDR1 MDHEN and CDR2 SYDVKM. Losses at the gene ends were 4 bases for V and 6 bases for J; bases not matched to a gene: 9. This CDR3 has 15 residues. The CDR3 loop reads CASSSPSERGNIQYF. The CDR3 nucleotides are TGTGCCAGCAGTTCCCCCTCGGAGCGGGGAAACATTCAGTACTTC.

The chain uses TRBV7-3 and TRBJ2-7, with D perhaps matching TRBD2 (6 bases). V was clipped by 5 bases and J by 0 bases, with 14 bases between them. This CDR3 comprises 15 residues. Germline V gene data show CDR1 as SGHTA and CDR2 as FQGTGA. CDR3 in DNA: TGTGCCAGCAGCCCCACGGCTAGCGACTCCTACGAGCAGTACTTC. It translates to CASSPTASDSYEQYF.

This chain joins TRBV6-2 or TRBV6-3 and TRBJ1-5; TRBD1 might be the D (6 bases). V lost 5 bases, J lost 0 bases, and 8 bases lay in between. CDR1 MNHEY and CDR2 SVGEGT come from the germline V gene. CDR3 length: 14 amino acids. The chain's CDR3 is CASSVTGSNQPQHF. The CDR3, as DNA: TGTGCCAGCAGTGTGACAGGTAGCAATCAGCCCCAGCATTTT.